These 11 T cell receptor beta chains share one sample of origin, sequenced in a study of blood T cell repertoires in COVID-19. TCRdb's table, derived via immunoSEQ multiplex PCR, lists solely in-frame clones and lacks some. The sample includes some 96,000 clones, approximately 93% of them seen just once. Material: peripheral blood. These receptors were obtained from a man aged 50 to 59 with active COVID-19.

The chain has TRBV5-1 and TRBJ2-5, with TRBD2 identical over 7 bases. The CDR3 is 15 residues long. The germline V gene encodes CDR1 SGHRS and CDR2 YFSETQ. Trimming took 4 bases from V and 1 from J; bases not matched to a gene: 7. In DNA form, the CDR3 reads TGCGCCAGCAGCGGACTAGGTTTCCTCCAAGAGACCCAGTACTTC. Translated: CASSGLGFLQETQYF.

This clone was detected only once. J is TRBJ2-1 and V is TRBV7-2; TRBD2 agrees at 15 bases. The V segment lost 4 bases and the J segment 8 bases; nucleotides outside the gene matches: 6. The CDR3 spans 16 residues. Germline lookup yields CDR1 SGHTA and CDR2 FQGNSA. CDR3 in amino acids: CASSSPGLAGGDEQFF. CDR3 DNA: TGTGCCAGCAGCTCCCCGGGACTAGCGGGAGGAGATGAGCAGTTCTTC.

The chain is built from TRBV5-1 and TRBJ2-2; TRBD2 might be the D (6 bases). The CDR3 consists of 15 residues. Trimming took off 5 bases at V and 5 bases at J, with 16 bases between the two ends. Looked up from germline, CDR1 is SGHRS and CDR2 is YFSETQ. The CDR3 region has the DNA TGCGCCAGCAGTCGGGCGGGGTCGGGGACCGGGGAGCTGTTTTTT. Translation: CASSRAGSGTGELFF.

Comment on this clone: Other DNA sequences in this sample translate to the same CDR3. The V gene is TRBV19, the J gene TRBJ2-4, with a possible D match to TRBD2 (5 bases). The germline V gene encodes CDR1 LNHDA and CDR2 SQIVND (reference sequence). V was clipped by 4 bases and J by 4 bases, with 17 bases between them. This CDR3 is 16 amino acids long. The CDR3: CASSTSGRGRKNIQYF. In DNA, the CDR3 is TGTGCCAGTAGTACATCCGGACGGGGAAGAAAAAACATTCAGTACTTC.

This chain connects TRBV11-2 to TRBJ1-1; D is undetermined. Trimming cost V 1 base and J 0 bases, with 9 bases left between them. The CDR3 extends over 15 amino acids. In germline, CDR1 is SGHAT, CDR2 FQNNGV. The CDR3 nucleotides read TGTGCCAGCAGCTTAGGCCCGACACTGAACACTGAAGCTTTCTTT. Translated: CASSLGPTLNTEAFF. The full variable domain, in which reference TRBV11-2 and TRBJ1-1 provide the parts outside the CDR3, is EAGVAQSPRYKIIEKRQSVAFWCNPISGHATLYWYQQILGQGPKLLIQFQNNGVVDDSQLPKDRFSAERLKGVDSTLKIQPAKLEDSAVYLCASSLGPTLNTEAFFGQGTRLTVV.

CDR3 DNA: TGTGCCAGCAGCCTCAAACGCGGGAGCGATGAGCAGTTCTTC. Translation: CASSLKRGSDEQFF. The chain combines TRBV7-9 with TRBJ2-1; 7 nucleotides align to TRBD2. This CDR3 spans 14 amino acids. J lost 8 bases, V lost 5 bases, and 9 bases had no gene match. Germline V lookup: CDR1 SEHNR, CDR2 FQNEAQ (reference sequence).

The chain carries TRBV23-1 and TRBJ1-1, with D tentatively TRBD1 (5 bases). TRBV23-1 is an ORF, with its function uncertain. The CDR3 totals 16 residues. V was pared by 0 bases and J by 0 bases, with 11 bases between. The CDR3 DNA reads TGCGCCAGCAGTCAATCGGCCTTAGGGGTGAACACTGAAGCTTTCTTT. It specifies CASSQSALGVNTEAFF.

The chain combines TRBV11-1 with TRBJ2-7, with a weak D call TRBD2 (6 bases). V was cut by 5 bases and J by 1 base, with 12 bases left in between. Germline V gene sequence: CDR1 SGHAT, CDR2 FQDESV (reference sequence). CDR3 length: 14 residues. Here the CDR3 DNA reads TGTGCCAGCAGCCTAGACAGCGGGTCCTACGAGCAGTACTTC. The encoded protein is CASSLDSGSYEQYF. Full variable domain (outside the CDR3, taken from reference TRBV11-1 and TRBJ2-7): EAEVAQSPRYKITEKSQAVAFWCDPISGHATLYWYRQILGQGPELLVQFQDESVVDDSQLPKDRFSAERLKGVDSTLKIQPAELGDSAMYLCASSLDSGSYEQYFGPGTRLTVT.

This chain uses TRBV4-1 with TRBJ2-7; a weak D match, TRBD1 (5 bases). The germline V gene encodes CDR1 MGHRA and CDR2 YSYEKL. The CDR3 extends over 16 amino acids. V lost 2 bases and J lost 2, with 16 bases in between. The DNA of the CDR3 is TGCGCCAGCAGCCAAACCGACAGCGCGATCCCCTACGAGCAGTACTTC. Its translation is CASSQTDSAIPYEQYF.

This clone was found once. This sequence joins TRBV10-3 and TRBJ2-1; 14 bases map to TRBD2. The CDR3 has 18 residues. Germline CDR1 and CDR2: ENHRY and SYGVKD. The V and J ends lost 2 bases and 6 bases, in that order; junction bases with no gene match: 9. The CDR3 is CAISEPTETSGRGNEQFF. In DNA form, the CDR3 reads TGTGCCATCAGTGAGCCCACGGAGACTAGCGGGAGGGGCAATGAGCAGTTCTTC.

The V and J genes are TRBV9 and TRBJ2-2; D is unresolved. V dropped 0 bases and J dropped 7 bases, with 7 bases sitting between them. The CDR3 sequence is 13 residues long. Germline assignment: CDR1 SGDLS and CDR2 YYNGEE. Written as DNA, the CDR3 is TGTGCCAGCAGCGTAGTCTTACACGGGGAGCTGTTTTTT. Its protein product is CASSVVLHGELFF.